This T cell receptor (beta chain) came from a study of shared clonotypes between healthy human individuals. Notes on the study in general: Naive subsets typically showed greater estimated richness than memory subsets.

About this clone: Antigen: not known.

CDR1 MNHEY and CDR2 SVGAGI come from the germline V gene. The CDR3 sequence is 14 residues long. V dropped 6 bases and J dropped 2 bases, with 13 bases sitting between them. Assay: immunoSEQ multiplex PCR; the TCRdb copy retains only in-frame clones and omits some. The profile shows under 1,100,000 clones, about 84% of them singletons. Sequencing input: memory CD4+ T cells from PBMCs. Subset noted: CD45RA-negative fraction. The TCR sequence derives from a man aged 18 to 30 in good health. Some clones in this sample may be carry-over from other donors' samples. The chain employs TRBV6-5 and TRBJ1-1; D is perhaps TRBD1 (5 bases). This CDR3 is CASSRPQGNTEAFF. For the CDR3, the DNA is TGTGCCAGCAGCCGTCCTCAGGGAAACACTGAAGCTTTCTTT.